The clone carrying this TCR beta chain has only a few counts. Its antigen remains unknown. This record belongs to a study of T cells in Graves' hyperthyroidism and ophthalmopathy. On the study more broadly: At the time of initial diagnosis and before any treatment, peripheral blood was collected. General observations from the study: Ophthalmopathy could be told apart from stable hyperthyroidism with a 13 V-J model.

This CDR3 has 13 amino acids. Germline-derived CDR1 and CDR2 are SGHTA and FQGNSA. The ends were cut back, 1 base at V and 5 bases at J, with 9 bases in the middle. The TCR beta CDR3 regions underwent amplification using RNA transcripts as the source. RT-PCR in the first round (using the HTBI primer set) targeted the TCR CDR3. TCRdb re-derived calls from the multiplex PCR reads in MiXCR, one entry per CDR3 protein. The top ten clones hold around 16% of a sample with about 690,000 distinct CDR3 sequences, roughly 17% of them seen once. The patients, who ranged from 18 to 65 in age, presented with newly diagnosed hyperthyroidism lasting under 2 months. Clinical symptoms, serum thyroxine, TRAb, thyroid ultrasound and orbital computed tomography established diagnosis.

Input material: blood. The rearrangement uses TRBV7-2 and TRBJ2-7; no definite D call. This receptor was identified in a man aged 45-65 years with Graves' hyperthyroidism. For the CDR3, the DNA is TGTGCCAGCAGCTTAGAGGCGCGCGACGAGCAGTACTTC. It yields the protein CASSLEARDEQYF.